This TCR beta chain came from a study of identical twins. The germline CDR1 and CDR2 sequences are DFQATT and SNEGSKA (reference sequence). V shed 5 bases, J shed 4 bases, and the junction held 8 bases outside the gene matches. The CDR3 runs to 14 residues. Findings of the study overall: Because invariant MAIT and iNKT cells could be present, zero-insertion analyses could be partly confounded.

MiXCR, applied by TCRdb to the 5' RACE reads, yields one record per CDR3 protein. This sample yields some 730,000 distinct CDR3 sequences, of which 18% are seen a single time; about an eighth belongs to the top ten. This clonotype turned up a few times. The antigen remains undetermined. This same sample was also taken into another study, of T cells expressing NK-cell markers.

The specimen was PBMCs. This clonotype was sampled from a young woman in good health. This sequence joins TRBV20-1 and TRBJ2-1, with TRBD1 identical over 7 bases. In DNA, the CDR3 is TGCAGTGCTGCACCGGGACAGTTATACAATGAGCAGTTCTTC. It is translated as CSAAPGQLYNEQFF.